A single T cell receptor beta chain is shown here with its context. The sample originates from a study of blood T cell repertoires in COVID-19. Study in general: Acute and convalescent COVID-19 specimens originated in the United States, Italy and Spain. T cells, B-cell-depleted T cells, or PBMCs provided the cDNA or gDNA that served as material.

Original processing methods: Amplification with reference gene primers provided the estimates of nucleated cell counts. The table came from immunoSEQ multiplex PCR; TCRdb's copy has only in-frame clones and leaves some out. For V, J and clone size, that table is used; D and trimming come from the DNA. The sample carries around 30,000 clones, around nine tenths recorded once. This TCR derives from a man aged 65 to 79 with active or convalescent COVID-19. Sample: peripheral blood.

CDR3: CASSSGTGFNSPLHF. Here the CDR3 DNA reads TGTGCCAGCAGCTCAGGAACAGGGTTTAATTCACCCCTCCACTTT. The chain links TRBV5-6 to TRBJ1-6, with D perhaps matching TRBD1 (6 bases). The CDR3 runs 15 residues. V was cut by 3 bases and J by 6 bases, with 13 bases left in between. The germline V gene encodes CDR1 SGHDT and CDR2 YYEEEE.